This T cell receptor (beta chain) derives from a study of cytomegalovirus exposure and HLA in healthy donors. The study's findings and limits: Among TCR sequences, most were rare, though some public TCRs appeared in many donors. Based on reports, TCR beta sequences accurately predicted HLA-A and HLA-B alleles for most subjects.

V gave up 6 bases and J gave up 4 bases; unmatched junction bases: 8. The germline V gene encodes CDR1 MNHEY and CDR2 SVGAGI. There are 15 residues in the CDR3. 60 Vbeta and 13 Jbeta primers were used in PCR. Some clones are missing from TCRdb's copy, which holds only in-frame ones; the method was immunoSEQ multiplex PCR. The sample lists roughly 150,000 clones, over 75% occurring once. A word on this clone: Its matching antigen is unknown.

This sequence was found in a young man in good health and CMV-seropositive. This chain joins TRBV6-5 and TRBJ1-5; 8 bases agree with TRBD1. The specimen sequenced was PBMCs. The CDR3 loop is CASSLDRGENQPQHF. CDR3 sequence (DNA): TGTGCCAGCAGCCTAGACAGGGGTGAGAATCAGCCCCAGCATTTT.